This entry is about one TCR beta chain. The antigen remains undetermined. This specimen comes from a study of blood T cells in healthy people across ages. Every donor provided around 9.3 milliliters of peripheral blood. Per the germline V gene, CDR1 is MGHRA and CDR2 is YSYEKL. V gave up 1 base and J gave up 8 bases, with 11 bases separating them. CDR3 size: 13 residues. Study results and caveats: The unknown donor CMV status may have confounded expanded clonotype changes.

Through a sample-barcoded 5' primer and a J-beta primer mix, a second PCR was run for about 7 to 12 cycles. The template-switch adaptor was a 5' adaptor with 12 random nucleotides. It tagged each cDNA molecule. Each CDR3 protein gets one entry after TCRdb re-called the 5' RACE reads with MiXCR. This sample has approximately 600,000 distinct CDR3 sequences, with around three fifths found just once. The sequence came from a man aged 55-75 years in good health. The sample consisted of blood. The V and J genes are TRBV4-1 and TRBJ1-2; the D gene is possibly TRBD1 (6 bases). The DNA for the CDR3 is TGCGCCAGCAGCCAAGTGGGGGGGCAAGGCTACACCTTC. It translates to CASSQVGGQGYTF.